The 9 T cell receptor beta chains listed next were all sequenced from one sample in a study of regulatory T cells in long-lasting Graves disease. Construction of TCR beta libraries relied on iRepertoire HTBI primers and on Arm-PCR targeting CDR3 regions. One entry per CDR3 protein, called by TCRdb with MiXCR from the multiplex PCR reads. The sample holds about 240,000 distinct CDR3 sequences, 20% to 25% seen once. Time point: newly diagnosed GD, antithyroid drugs for less than 3 months. Making the TCR library involved RNA that had been extracted from PBMCs. The specimen was peripheral blood mononuclear cells (PBMCs), collected at new diagnosis, from a patient treated with antithyroid drugs. Receptors originate from a female donor with Graves disease.

This rearrangement joins TRBV7-2 to TRBJ2-1, with 9 positions matching TRBD2. The J call may be incorrect, as the DNA end agrees better with TRBJ2-5. Germline V gene lookup returns CDR1 SGHTA and CDR2 FQGNSA. The CDR3 loop spans 15 amino acids. CDR3 in DNA: TGTGCCAGCAGCGAGGGGATTAGCGGGAGCATAGCCCAGTACTTC. This sequence encodes CASSEGISGSIAQYF.

This clonotype showed up many times. V and J are TRBV20-1 and TRBJ1-1; D uncertain. Trimming pared 5 bases from V and 3 bases from J, leaving 13 bases between. Per germline, CDR1 DFQATT and CDR2 SNEGSKA (reference sequence). This CDR3 is 13 amino acids long. The CDR3 DNA reads TGCAGTGCTCAAACGGAAACTTACACTGAAGCTTTCTTT. It encodes CSAQTETYTEAFF.

This rearrangement joins TRBV29-1 to TRBJ2-1; 9 bases match TRBD2. Losses at the gene ends were 0 bases for V and 3 bases for J; bases not matched to a gene: 9. CDR1 is SQVTM, CDR2 ANQGSEA, per germline. This CDR3 has 17 amino acids. The CDR3 DNA reads TGCAGCGTTGAAGATCTAAGGACTAGCGACTTCTACAATGAGCAGTTCTTC. Its translation is CSVEDLRTSDFYNEQFF.

The chain carries TRBV7-3 and TRBJ1-5; a possible D gene is TRBD1 (5 bases). Between the trimmed V and J ends, which lost 5 bases and 4 bases, there was a span of 12 bases. Germline assignment: CDR1 SGHTA and CDR2 FQGTGA. The CDR3 is 14 residues long. The CDR3 is CASSHRDGNQPQHF. The DNA for the CDR3 is TGTGCCAGCAGCCACCGGGACGGAAATCAGCCCCAGCATTTT.

There are many counts of this clonotype. The J gene is TRBJ2-5, the V gene TRBV10-3; no definite D call. The CDR3 has 12 amino acids. V lost 2 bases to trimming and J lost 2 bases, with 3 bases between them. Germline V lookup: CDR1 ENHRY, CDR2 SYGVKD. CDR3 sequence: CAISEAQETQYF. The CDR3 coding sequence is TGTGCCATCAGTGAGGCGCAAGAGACCCAGTACTTC.

About this clonotype itself: A far larger clone is one base from this, pointing to a likely read error. The chain links TRBV6-6 to TRBJ2-5; D unclear. Germline V gives CDR1 MNHNY, CDR2 SVGAGI (reference sequence). This CDR3 is 15 amino acids long. CDR3 sequence reads: CASSYSTLRQGTQYF. The CDR3 DNA follows: TGTGCCAGCAGTTACTCGACTCTGAGGCAAGGGACCCAGTACTTC.

This clonotype was picked up many times. The rearrangement links TRBV3-1 to TRBJ2-5; D may be TRBD1 (5 bases). The CDR3 runs 15 residues. Germline CDR1 is LGHDT and CDR2 is YNNKEL (reference sequence). V shed 0 bases and J shed 6 bases, with 14 bases lying between them. The CDR3 loop reads CASSQDGGRVKTQYF. The CDR3 nucleotides are TGTGCCAGCAGCCAAGATGGTGGCAGGGTTAAGACCCAGTACTTC.

The genes are TRBV9 and TRBJ1-3, with a tentative D call TRBD1 (6 bases). Germline loops: CDR1 SGDLS, CDR2 YYNGEE. The CDR3 is 15 amino acids. V lost 0 bases and J lost 8, with 15 bases in between. CDR3 in DNA: TGTGCCAGCAGCGTAGGGACAGACGCTCATGACACCATATATTTT. Its translation: CASSVGTDAHDTIYF.

This clonotype was seen many times. The chain couples TRBV2 to TRBJ2-4, with 11 nucleotides matching TRBD2. CDR3 size: 17 residues. CDR1 SNHLY and CDR2 FYNNEI come from the germline V gene. With V trimmed by 6 bases and J by 2 bases, 9 bases remained unmatched. The CDR3 DNA reads TGTGCCAGCAGATCCCCCACTAGCGGGGGACCCAAAAACATTCAGTACTTC. Amino acid sequence: CASRSPTSGGPKNIQYF. Full variable domain (rest looked up from reference TRBV2 and TRBJ2-4): EPEVTQTPSHQVTQMGQEVILRCVPISNHLYFYWYRQILGQKVEFLVSFYNNEISEKSEIFDDQFSVERPDGSNFTLKIRSTKLEDSAMYFCASRSPTSGGPKNIQYFGAGTRLSVL.